These 20 T cell receptor beta chains originate from one sample sequenced in a study of CD8 T cells in ankylosing spondylitis (dated by TCRdb to the late 2010s). Libraries were built with 5' RACE. These reads were obtained on an Illumina HiSeq 2500. TCRdb reworked the public reads: Q25 trimming with fastp, MiXCR clone assembly, productive beta chains retained. Each entry merges the rows of one CDR3 protein and shows their most common DNA and genes. The sample data list some 270,000 distinct CDR3 sequences, and roughly a third of these were observed just once. 4% to 5.5% of the sample comes from the top ten. The sample taken for sequencing was blood, either unsorted or a sorted T cell fraction (not recorded which). Every receptor here comes from a male donor with ankylosing spondylitis or in good health (not recorded which).

This clonotype was found a few times. J is TRBJ1-6 and V is TRBV20-1; D unresolved. Trimming removed 2 bases from V and 0 bases from J, with 11 bases in between. Per germline, CDR1 DFQATT and CDR2 SNEGSKA (reference sequence). There are 16 residues in the CDR3. The CDR3 coding sequence is TGCAGTGCTAGAAGGCAGGTCAGCTCCTATAATTCACCCCTCCACTTT. It yields the protein CSARRQVSSYNSPLHF.

This clonotype was counted a few times. The chain recombines TRBV10-3 with TRBJ1-5, with 7 bases identical to TRBD1. CDR1 is ENHRY, CDR2 SYGVKD, per germline. V shed 10 bases, J shed 5 bases, and the junction held 14 bases outside the gene matches. The CDR3 contains 15 residues. In DNA form, the CDR3 reads TGTGCCACCAAATACGACAGGGACTCCTATCAGCCCCAGCATTTT. Translation gives CATKYDRDSYQPQHF.

This clonotype occurred a few times. This chain uses TRBV29-1 with TRBJ2-7; 11 bases align to TRBD2. Germline CDR1 reads SQVTM; CDR2 reads ANQGSEA. The CDR3 sequence is 13 residues long. The V gene end was trimmed by 5 bases and the J gene end by 3 bases; junction bases not matched to a gene: 3. The CDR3 nucleotides read TGCAGCGTTTATAGCGGGGGGGACTACGAGCAGTACTTC. Translated: CSVYSGGDYEQYF.

This clonotype was counted between two and nine times. The genes are TRBV11-1 and TRBJ2-7, with D perhaps TRBD2 (5 bases). The ends were cut back, 6 bases at V and 0 bases at J, with 24 bases in the middle. This CDR3 contains 18 residues. Germline-derived CDR1 and CDR2 are SGHAT and FQDESV (reference sequence). The CDR3 sequence is CASSKTTYGRGTSYEQYF. In DNA form, the CDR3 reads TGTGCCAGCAGTAAGACGACATACGGACGGGGAACCTCCTACGAGCAGTACTTC.

In this sample, this clonotype turned up once. This sequence joins TRBV4-1 and TRBJ1-3; D call uncertain. Germline V lookup: CDR1 MGHRA, CDR2 YSYEKL. CDR3 length: 14 residues. Trimming took off 0 bases at V and 5 bases at J, with 8 bases between the two ends. CDR3 sequence reads: CASSQDRSRNTIYF. DNA of the CDR3: TGCGCCAGCAGCCAAGATAGGTCACGAAACACCATATATTTT.

V gene TRBV2 combines with J gene TRBJ2-7; 7 bases are shared with TRBD1. Looked up from germline, CDR1 is SNHLY and CDR2 is FYNNEI. The CDR3 has 13 amino acids. Germline trimming cut 6 bases from V and 5 bases from J; bases unmatched to any gene: 7. The CDR3: CASRYRGGDEQYF. DNA of the CDR3: TGTGCCAGCAGGTACAGGGGTGGCGACGAGCAGTACTTC.

This clonotype was seen only a few times. V usage is TRBV20-1 and J usage is TRBJ2-1; 7 positions agree with TRBD1. The CDR3 loop spans 15 amino acids. From germline, CDR1 is DFQATT and CDR2 SNEGSKA (reference sequence). The junction had 12 bases not matched to a gene; V was cut back by 6 bases and J by 4 bases. Written as DNA, the CDR3 is TGCAGTGCGCGAACTAGGAACAGGGGTTACAATGAGCAGTTCTTC. It encodes CSARTRNRGYNEQFF.

This clonotype came up a few times. The chain employs TRBV20-1 and TRBJ1-1; D is unresolved. The V end lost 0 bases, the J end lost 5 bases, and 16 bases lay between the germline ends. The CDR3 covers 15 residues. Germline CDR1 reads DFQATT; CDR2 reads SNEGSKA (reference sequence). The CDR3 protein is CSARDGAGLETEAFF. The CDR3 DNA follows: TGCAGTGCTAGAGATGGCGCGGGGTTGGAGACTGAAGCTTTCTTT.

The genes are TRBV27 and TRBJ1-1; 8 nucleotides line up with TRBD1. The CDR3 is 15 amino acids. The V segment lost 0 bases and the J segment 4 bases; nucleotides outside the gene matches: 4. CDR1 MNHEY and CDR2 SMNVEV come from the germline V gene (reference sequence). The CDR3 DNA is TGTGCCAGCAGTTTATCGAGGACAGGGACCACTGAAGCTTTCTTT. This gives the protein CASSLSRTGTTEAFF.

This clonotype appeared a single time. This sequence joins TRBV5-5 and TRBJ2-5, with a possible D match to TRBD2 (6 bases). The ends were cut back, 2 bases at V and 5 bases at J, with 10 bases in the middle. Germline assignment: CDR1 SGHKS and CDR2 YYEKEE (reference sequence). The CDR3 contains 13 residues. The CDR3 DNA follows: TGTGCCAGCAGCTTCGGGGGTAGCGAGACCCAGTACTTC. Its protein product is CASSFGGSETQYF.

J is TRBJ2-1 and V is TRBV20-1; D tentatively reads TRBD1 or TRBD2 (6 bases each). CDR1 and CDR2 from the germline V gene are DFQATT and SNEGSKA (reference sequence). CDR3 length: 17 amino acids. The CDR3 loop is CRCSRGAGHHPGGEQFF. The DNA for the CDR3 is TGCAGATGTAGCAGGGGTGCGGGACACCATCCGGGTGGTGAGCAGTTCTTC.

The chain is built from TRBV12-3 or TRBV12-4 and TRBJ2-1; the D gene is possibly TRBD1 (5 bases). Trimming cost V 5 bases and J 0 bases, with 14 bases left between them. The CDR3 totals 16 residues. The CDR3 reads CASSNTRAASYNEQFF. CDR3 DNA: TGTGCCAGCAGTAATACCAGGGCAGCCTCCTACAATGAGCAGTTCTTC.

This clonotype was counted a few times. This rearrangement joins TRBV6-1 to TRBJ1-1; 9 positions agree with TRBD1. Germline assignment: CDR1 MNHNS and CDR2 SASEGT. The CDR3 runs 14 residues. V lost 6 bases and J lost 10; bases outside the gene matches: 12. In DNA, the CDR3 is TGTGCCAGCAGGGGGACAGGGACCTCGGGGAGAGCTTTCTTT. It translates to CASRGTGTSGRAFF.

The chain employs TRBV12-3 or TRBV12-4 and TRBJ2-5; TRBD2 matches at 14 bases. The ends lost 5 bases at V and 5 bases at J; junction bases unmatched: 7. CDR3 length: 16 amino acids. CDR3 in amino acids: CASSPRLAGGPETQYF. The CDR3 coding sequence is TGTGCCAGCAGTCCCCGACTAGCGGGGGGGCCGGAGACCCAGTACTTC.

The chain carries TRBV20-1 and TRBJ2-5; no firm D call. CDR1 is DFQATT, CDR2 SNEGSKA, per germline (reference sequence). The CDR3 is made up of 12 amino acids. V lost 0 bases to trimming and J lost 2 bases, with 4 bases between them. The CDR3 loop is CSARDRQETQYF. CDR3 sequence (DNA): TGCAGTGCTAGAGACAGGCAAGAGACCCAGTACTTC.

The rearrangement uses TRBV3-1 and TRBJ2-1; D tentatively reads TRBD1 or TRBD2 (6 bases each). V lost 7 bases, J lost 3 bases, and 16 bases lay in between. This CDR3 is 15 amino acids long. CDR1 is LGHDT and CDR2 is YNNKEL in the germline V gene (reference sequence). In DNA form, the CDR3 reads TGTGCCAGCACCCTCCGGGGGCCTGTCTACAATGAGCAGTTCTTC. Protein product: CASTLRGPVYNEQFF.

The DNA for the CDR3 is TGTGCCAGCACCTCCCTAGCGGGGAGCCAGGAGCAGTTCTTC. It yields the protein CASTSLAGSQEQFF. The chain couples TRBV12-3 or TRBV12-4 to TRBJ2-1; 9 bases are shared with TRBD2. The CDR3 has 14 residues. The junction had 11 bases not matched to a gene; V was cut back by 7 bases and J by 10 bases.

This chain connects TRBV29-1 to TRBJ2-7; the match to TRBD1 covers 8 bases. V lost 1 base and J lost 4; bases outside the gene matches: 0. The length of the CDR3 is 12 residues. In germline, CDR1 is SQVTM, CDR2 ANQGSEA. This CDR3 reads CSVEGTGYEQYF. The CDR3 DNA is TGCAGCGTTGAAGGGACAGGGTACGAGCAGTACTTC.

This sequence joins TRBV7-2 and TRBJ1-5, with D unresolved. The CDR3 runs 16 residues. V lost 0 bases to trimming and J lost 2 bases, with 11 bases between them. CDR1 and CDR2 (germline): SGHTA, FQGNSA. DNA for the CDR3: TGTGCCAGCAGCTTAGCGCAGGCCGGGGGCAATCAGCCCCAGCATTTT. The encoded protein is CASSLAQAGGNQPQHF.

This clonotype was seen more than once but under ten times. The chain carries TRBV12-3 or TRBV12-4 and TRBJ1-6, with unresolved D. The CDR3 runs to 12 residues. V was shortened by 6 bases and J by 8 bases, with 8 bases between the two germline ends. CDR3 sequence: CASRRRHSPLHF. The CDR3 nucleotides are TGTGCCAGCAGACGACGCCATTCACCCCTCCACTTT.